One T cell receptor beta chain is described in this entry. The antigen is not known. The CDR3 contains 14 residues. The junction had 7 bases not matched to a gene; V was cut back by 3 bases and J by 4 bases. Germline loops: CDR1 DFQATT, CDR2 SNEGSKA (reference sequence). This sample is part of a study of T-cell memory formation after mild COVID-19. 5'RACE primed from the constant segment yielded TCR alpha and TCR beta cDNA libraries bearing sample barcodes and UMIs. TCRdb ran MiXCR on the 5' RACE reads and lists one entry per CDR3 protein. The repertoire holds approximately 250,000 distinct CDR3 sequences, with 16% as singletons. Broader study findings: Cross-reactive memory seemingly joined, as some responding clones were found in pre-infection memory. Clones contracting across day 15 to 85 had a balanced CD4/CD8 profile; later expanding clones leaned CD4+. Among CD4+ contracting clones, most were CM and EM, and CD8+ ones EMRA.

This TCR came from a man aged 18 to 35 who had mild COVID-19 (a few samples of this study predate the infection). Cell type and time point are not known. This chain connects TRBV20-1 to TRBJ2-3, with 7 bases identical to TRBD2. The sample was PBMCs or a T cell subset sorted from them (not recorded which). The CDR3 region is CSARDGSGPDTQYF. Written as DNA, the CDR3 is TGCAGTGCTAGGGACGGTAGCGGGCCAGATACGCAGTATTTT.